A selection of T cell receptor beta chains follows, all from one sample in a study of cytomegalovirus exposure and HLA in healthy donors. Clones were sequenced by immunoSEQ multiplex PCR, and TCRdb holds only the in-frame ones, with some missing. This sample yields 45,000 to 65,000 clones, of which nearly 90% are seen a single time; over 12% belongs to the top ten. Sequencing was carried out using PBMCs. Source of these receptors: a woman aged 18-30 years in good health and CMV-seronegative. Each CDR3 is given with its conserved first and last residue. D genes are given only for firm matches. Some rows have no size entry. The others give once, few or many, or a class for an expanded clone.

d_gene,j_gene,v_gene,abundance,CDR3aa,CDR3nt
-,TRBJ2-7,TRBV7-9,once,CASSKDGLLYEQYF,TGTGCCAGCAGCAAAGACGGGTTGTTGTACGAGCAGTACTTC
TRBD2,TRBJ2-1,TRBV19,-,CASSISPSGANEQFF,TGTGCCAGTAGTATAAGTCCTAGCGGGGCCAATGAGCAGTTCTTC
TRBD2,TRBJ2-7,TRBV6-6,-,CASSQTRGNSYEQYF,TGTGCCAGCAGTCAAACGCGGGGGAACTCCTACGAGCAGTACTTC
-,TRBJ2-5,TRBV28,-,CASSGQNQETQYF,TGTGCCAGCAGCGGACAGAACCAAGAGACCCAGTACTTC
TRBD2,TRBJ2-7,TRBV19,-,CASSLGLAGVYEQYF,TGTGCCAGTAGTCTCGGACTAGCGGGAGTCTACGAGCAGTACTTC
TRBD2,TRBJ2-1,TRBV19,-,CASSIGLAGTNEQFF,TGTGCCAGTAGTATTGGGCTAGCGGGTACCAATGAGCAGTTCTTC
-,TRBJ1-5,TRBV12-5,-,CASGFEEGQPQHF,TGTGCTAGTGGTTTCGAGGAGGGGCAGCCCCAGCATTTT
TRBD1,TRBJ1-4,TRBV5-4,-,CASSADRRDEKLFF,TGTGCCAGCAGCGCGGACAGGCGAGATGAAAAACTGTTTTTT
-,TRBJ2-5,TRBV6-5,once,CASSYSGPQGQETQYF,TGTGCCAGCAGTTACTCGGGGCCACAAGGTCAAGAGACCCAGTACTTC
-,TRBJ2-6,TRBV19,few,CASSILSSSFGANVLTF,TGTGCCAGTAGTATACTTTCCAGTTCGTTTGGGGCCAACGTCCTGACTTTC
TRBD1,TRBJ2-1,TRBV7-2,-,CASRRGGTVSGEQFF,TGTGCCAGCAGGAGAGGTGGGACAGTTTCCGGTGAGCAGTTCTTC
-,TRBJ1-5,TRBV6-5,-,CEFAPRGSPGQPQHF,TGCGAATTCGCCCCCAGGGGATCTCCAGGACAGCCCCAGCATTTT
TRBD1,TRBJ1-5,TRBV5-1,-,CASSLGTGYQPQHF,TGCGCCAGCAGCTTGGGGACAGGATATCAGCCCCAGCATTTT
-,TRBJ1-4,TRBV5-1,-,CASSLTGSTTNEKLFF,TGCGCCAGCAGCTTGACAGGTTCAACAACTAATGAAAAACTGTTTTTT
TRBD1,TRBJ2-5,TRBV6-1,-,CASSDNRGQETQYF,TGTGCCAGCAGTGACAACAGGGGGCAAGAGACCCAGTACTTC
-,TRBJ1-5,TRBV28,-,CASSYGGGNQPQHF,TGTGCCAGCAGCTACGGGGGTGGCAATCAGCCCCAGCATTTT
-,TRBJ2-7,TRBV29-1,-,CSVAQGGAYEQYF,TGCAGTGTGGCCCAGGGAGGTGCCTACGAGCAGTACTTC
TRBD1,TRBJ2-1,TRBV2,-,CASSEDRGLYNEQFF,TGTGCCAGCAGCGAAGACAGGGGATTATACAATGAGCAGTTCTTC
TRBD2,TRBJ2-1,TRBV28,-,CASRGLAGGPGQFF,TGTGCCAGCAGGGGACTAGCGGGAGGGCCAGGGCAGTTCTTC
TRBD1,TRBJ1-1,TRBV30,-,CAWSLTGGAGEAFF,TGTGCCTGGAGTTTGACAGGGGGCGCCGGGGAAGCTTTCTTT
TRBD1,TRBJ1-2,TRBV28,once,CASSPWDREGYGYTF,TGTGCCAGCAGTCCCTGGGACAGGGAGGGCTATGGCTACACCTTT
-,TRBJ1-2,TRBV2,-,CASTGKANYGYTF,TGTGCCAGTACAGGAAAAGCTAACTATGGCTACACCTTC
-,TRBJ2-5,TRBV29-1,-,CSANPEGRGTKETQYF,TGCAGCGCAAACCCTGAGGGCCGGGGGACCAAAGAGACCCAGTACTTC
TRBD1,TRBJ1-1,TRBV7-2,-,CASTFDRVTEAFF,TGTGCCAGCACCTTTGACAGGGTCACTGAAGCTTTCTTT
-,TRBJ1-1,TRBV27,-,CASKRPWDTEAFF,TGTGCCAGCAAGCGACCTTGGGACACTGAAGCTTTCTTT
TRBD1,TRBJ2-1,TRBV18,-,CASSPWTGEVEQFF,TGTGCCAGCTCACCATGGACAGGGGAGGTTGAGCAGTTCTTC
TRBD2,TRBJ2-7,TRBV10-3,-,CAISEGLATAVGVQYF,TGTGCCATCAGTGAGGGACTAGCGACCGCGGTAGGGGTGCAGTACTTC
-,TRBJ1-2,TRBV7-8,-,CASSAGMSGYTF,TGTGCCAGCAGCGCCGGGATGAGTGGCTACACCTTC
TRBD2,TRBJ2-3,TRBV7-9,-,CASSSSGTSGSTDTQYF,TGTGCCAGCAGCTCCTCCGGGACTAGCGGGAGCACAGATACGCAGTATTTT
-,TRBJ2-7,TRBV5-1,-,CASTTTFGGEQYF,TGCGCCAGCACCACGACATTCGGGGGCGAGCAGTACTTC
TRBD1,TRBJ1-6,TRBV27,-,CASSLDRGGSPLHF,TGTGCCAGCAGTCTGGACAGGGGTGGGTCACCCCTCCACTTT
-,TRBJ1-4,TRBV5-1,-,CASSLGQGGGEKLFF,TGCGCCAGCAGCTTGGGGCAAGGGGGTGGTGAAAAACTGTTTTTT
-,TRBJ2-2,TRBV7-9,few,CASSLSQVDTGELFF,TGTGCCAGCAGCTTATCTCAGGTGGACACCGGGGAGCTGTTTTTT
-,TRBJ1-2,TRBV7-3,-,CASSLNTANYGYTF,TGTGCCAGCAGCTTAAATACGGCTAACTATGGCTACACCTTC
-,TRBJ2-4,TRBV27,-,CASSDYRAENIQYF,TGTGCCAGCTCAGATTACAGGGCCGAAAACATTCAGTACTTC
TRBD1,TRBJ1-2,TRBV30,-,CAWILRGLEYGYTF,TGTGCCTGGATCCTTAGGGGGCTCGAGTATGGCTACACCTTC
-,TRBJ2-5,TRBV7-3,-,CASSLSGGAGETQYF,TGTGCCAGCAGCTTAAGTGGCGGGGCCGGGGAGACCCAGTACTTC
TRBD1,TRBJ2-1,TRBV7-9,-,CASSFSQGVSYNEQFF,TGTGCCAGCAGCTTCTCCCAGGGGGTCTCCTACAATGAGCAGTTCTTC
TRBD1,TRBJ2-7,TRBV29-1,-,CSVGGRTGGIGYEQYF,TGCAGCGTTGGAGGAAGGACAGGGGGTATTGGCTACGAGCAGTACTTC
-,TRBJ2-3,TRBV15,-,CATSRDRSYTDTQYF,TGTGCCACCAGCAGAGACCGTTCCTACACAGATACGCAGTATTTT
-,TRBJ1-5,TRBV6-6,-,CASSSGVNQPQHF,TGTGCCAGCAGTTCAGGGGTCAATCAGCCCCAGCATTTT
-,TRBJ2-7,TRBV18,-,CASSPSPPRGAWSEQYF,TGTGCCAGCTCACCATCACCCCCCCGGGGGGCGTGGAGCGAGCAGTACTTC